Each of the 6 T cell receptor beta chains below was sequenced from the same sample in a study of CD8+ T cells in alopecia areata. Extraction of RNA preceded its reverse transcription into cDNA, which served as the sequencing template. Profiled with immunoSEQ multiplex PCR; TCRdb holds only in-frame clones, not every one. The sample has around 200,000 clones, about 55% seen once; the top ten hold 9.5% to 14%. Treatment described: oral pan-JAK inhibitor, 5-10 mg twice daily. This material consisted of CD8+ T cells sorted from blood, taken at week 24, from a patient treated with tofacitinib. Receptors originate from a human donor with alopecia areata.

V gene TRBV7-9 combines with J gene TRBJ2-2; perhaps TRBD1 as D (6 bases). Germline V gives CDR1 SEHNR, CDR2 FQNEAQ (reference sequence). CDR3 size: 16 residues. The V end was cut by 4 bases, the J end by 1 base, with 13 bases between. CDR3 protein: CASSSLGTQNTGELFF. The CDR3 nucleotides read TGTGCCAGCAGCTCCCTTGGGACACAGAACACCGGGGAGCTGTTTTTT. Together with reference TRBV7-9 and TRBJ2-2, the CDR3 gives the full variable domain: DTGVSQNPRHKITKRGQNVTFRCDPISEHNRLYWYRQTLGQGPEFLTYFQNEAQLEKSRLLSDRFSAERPKGSFSTLEIQRTEQGDSAMYLCASSSLGTQNTGELFFGEGSRLTVL.

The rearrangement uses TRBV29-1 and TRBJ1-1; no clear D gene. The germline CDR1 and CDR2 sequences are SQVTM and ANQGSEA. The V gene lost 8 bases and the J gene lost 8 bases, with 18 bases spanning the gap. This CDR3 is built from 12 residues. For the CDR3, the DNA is TGCAGCCACGATACAAGATACGAAGAAGCTTTCTTT. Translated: CSHDTRYEEAFF.

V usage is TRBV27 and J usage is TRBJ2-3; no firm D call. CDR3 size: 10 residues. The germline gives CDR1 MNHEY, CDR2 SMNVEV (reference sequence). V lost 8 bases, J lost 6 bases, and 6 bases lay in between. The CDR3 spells CASGPDTQYF. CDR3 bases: TGTGCCAGCGGCCCCGATACGCAGTATTTT.

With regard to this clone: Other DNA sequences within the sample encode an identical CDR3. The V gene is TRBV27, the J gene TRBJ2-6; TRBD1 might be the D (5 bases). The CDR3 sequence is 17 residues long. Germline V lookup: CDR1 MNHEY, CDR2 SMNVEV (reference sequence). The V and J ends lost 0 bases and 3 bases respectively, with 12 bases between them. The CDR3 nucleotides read TGTGCCAGCAGTTTATCTAAATCAGGGTTTGGGGCCAACGTCCTGACTTTC. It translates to CASSLSKSGFGANVLTF.

The CDR3 loop reads CASSHTEIRGSTDTQYF. CDR3 coding DNA: TGCGCCAGCAGCCATACGGAGATTCGGGGCAGCACAGATACGCAGTATTTT. The chain is built from TRBV4-1 and TRBJ2-3; D might be TRBD1 or TRBD2, each matching 5 bases. CDR1 is MGHRA, CDR2 YSYEKL, per germline. This CDR3 comprises 17 residues. Trimming left V 3 bases short and J 0 bases short, with 16 bases between.

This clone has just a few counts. CDR3 DNA sequence: TGTGCCAGCAGCCACTTTAAAGGGCAGGTGAACACTGAAGCTTTCTTT. Translating gives CASSHFKGQVNTEAFF. The chain uses TRBV7-9 and TRBJ1-1; D gene unclear. V shed 5 bases and J shed 0 bases, with 16 bases lying between them. Germline V gene data show CDR1 as SEHNR and CDR2 as FQNEAQ (reference sequence). The CDR3 length is 16 residues.